This T cell receptor (beta chain) was profiled in a study of cytomegalovirus exposure and HLA in healthy donors. Findings and caveats of the study: A later analysis reported that several of the most significant clusters appeared to be linked to common viral pathogens, among them Epstein-Barr virus. Rates of TCR association differed by HLA locus in a later analysis, with DRB1 highest and HLA-C lowest. Presence/absence analyses assumed roughly uniform sequencing depth across donors, which may not hold.

Worth noting for this clone: As yet, its antigen is unknown.

Between the trimmed V and J ends, which lost 2 bases and 3 bases, there was a span of 13 bases. CDR3 length equals 16 residues. Per germline, CDR1 SEHNR and CDR2 FQNEAQ (reference sequence). PCR amplification relied on 60 Vbeta primers (plus 13 Jbeta primers). Original methodology: There were 80 million to 95 million unique TCR beta chains by a later count, and approximately 12 million of them were shared. Assay used: immunoSEQ multiplex PCR; TCRdb lists only in-frame clones, some missing. That table is the source of V, J and clone size, and D and trimming were worked out from the DNA. The sample contains 200,000 to 250,000 clones, about 80% of which appear only once.

The TCR originated in a woman in her forties in good health and CMV-seropositive. The material sequenced was PBMCs. This sequence joins TRBV7-9 and TRBJ2-2, with D hard to call. CDR3 residues: CASSLIGIEYTGELFF. For the CDR3, the DNA is TGTGCCAGCAGCTTAATCGGTATCGAGTACACCGGGGAGCTGTTTTTT. Filled out from reference TRBV7-9 and TRBJ2-2, the complete variable domain reads DTGVSQNPRHKITKRGQNVTFRCDPISEHNRLYWYRQTLGQGPEFLTYFQNEAQLEKSRLLSDRFSAERPKGSFSTLEIQRTEQGDSAMYLCASSLIGIEYTGELFFGEGSRLTVL.